This T cell receptor beta chain was sequenced for a study of cytomegalovirus exposure and HLA in healthy donors. Study-wide results and limits: Cytomegalovirus association was listed for about 150 TCR beta chains.

The data were produced by immunoSEQ multiplex PCR, yet TCRdb's version contains in-frame clones alone and is incomplete. The table has more than 110,000 clones, about 95% seen once. From the roughly 110-subject validation cohort, which was separate from the roughly 700-subject first cohort, the donors were drawn. In this sample, this clone turned up once. Its antigen is currently unknown. With 5 bases removed from V and 0 bases from J, the gap between germline ends came to 19 bases. This CDR3 region has 17 residues. CDR1 is LNHNV and CDR2 is YYDKDF in the germline V gene (reference sequence). The sequence was collected from a man younger than 30 in good health and CMV-seropositive. The rearrangement uses TRBV15 and TRBJ2-5; a weak D match, TRBD2 (5 bases). The sequencing sample was made of PBMCs. The CDR3 region has the DNA TGTGCCACCAGCCCTGCCGAGGACTCGCCTTACCAAGAGACCCAGTACTTC. Translating it yields CATSPAEDSPYQETQYF.